What follows describes a single T cell receptor (beta chain). Seattle patient enrollment occurred during active infection, with longitudinal follow-up thereafter. This sample stems from a study of blood T cell repertoires in COVID-19. Whole-study context: The United States, Italy and Spain were the sources of the acute and convalescent COVID-19 samples. In each case, the material was cDNA or gDNA derived from T cells, B-cell-depleted T cells, or PBMCs.

In the original analysis: It was from reference gene primer amplification that nucleated cell counts were estimated. The table came from immunoSEQ multiplex PCR; TCRdb's copy has only in-frame clones and leaves some out. V and J calls plus clone size are reproduced from that table; the DNA served to infer D and trimming. Here the sample spans 200,000 to 250,000 clones, roughly 85% being singletons. The germline V gene encodes CDR1 SGHRS and CDR2 YFSETQ. V lost 4 bases and J lost 7, with 18 bases in between. The CDR3 totals 15 residues. The sample was peripheral blood. The sequence derives from a man over 45 with COVID-19, enrolled during active disease. V usage is TRBV5-1 and J usage is TRBJ2-1, with D tentatively TRBD1 (7 bases). DNA for the CDR3: TGCGCCAGCAGCCCCCCCAGGGGGGCGCAGAATGAGCAGTTCTTC. It is translated as CASSPPRGAQNEQFF.